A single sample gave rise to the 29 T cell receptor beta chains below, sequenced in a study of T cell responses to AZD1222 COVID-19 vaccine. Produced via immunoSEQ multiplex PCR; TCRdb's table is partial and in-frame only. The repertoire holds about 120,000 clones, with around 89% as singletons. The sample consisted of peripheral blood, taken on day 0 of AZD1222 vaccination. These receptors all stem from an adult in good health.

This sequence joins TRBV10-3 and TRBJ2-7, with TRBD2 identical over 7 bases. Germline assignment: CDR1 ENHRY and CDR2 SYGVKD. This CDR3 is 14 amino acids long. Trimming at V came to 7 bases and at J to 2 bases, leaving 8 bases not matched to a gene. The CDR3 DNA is TGTGCCATCATGGGGGGGACTTCTCCCTACGAGCAGTACTTC. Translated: CAIMGGTSPYEQYF.

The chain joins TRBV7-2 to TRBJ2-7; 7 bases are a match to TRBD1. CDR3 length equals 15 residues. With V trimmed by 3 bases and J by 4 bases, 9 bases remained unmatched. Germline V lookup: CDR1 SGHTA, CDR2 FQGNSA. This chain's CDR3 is CASSLAPGQQYEQYF. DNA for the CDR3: TGTGCCAGCAGCTTGGCACCGGGACAGCAATACGAGCAGTACTTC. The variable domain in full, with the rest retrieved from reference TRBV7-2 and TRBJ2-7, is GAGVSQSPSNKVTEKGKDVELRCDPISGHTALYWYRQSLGQGLEFLIYFQGNSAPDKSGLPSDRFSAERTGGSVSTLTIQRTQQEDSAVYLCASSLAPGQQYEQYFGPGTRLTVT.

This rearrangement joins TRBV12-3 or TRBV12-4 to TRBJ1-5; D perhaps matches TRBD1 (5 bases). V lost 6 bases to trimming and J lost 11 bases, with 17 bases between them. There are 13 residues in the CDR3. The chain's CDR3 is CASSTGGGRSQHF. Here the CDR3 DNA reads TGTGCCAGCAGCACTGGGGGTGGTCGGTCCCAGCATTTT.

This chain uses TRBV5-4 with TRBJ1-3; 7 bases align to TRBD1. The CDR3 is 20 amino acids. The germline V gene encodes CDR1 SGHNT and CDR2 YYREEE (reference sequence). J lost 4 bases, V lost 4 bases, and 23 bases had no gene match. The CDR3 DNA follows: TGTGCCAGCAGCGTCATATCGACAGGGACCGGGAGCGGAATAGGAAACACCATATATTTT. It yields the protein CASSVISTGTGSGIGNTIYF. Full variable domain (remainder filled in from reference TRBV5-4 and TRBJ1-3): ETGVTQSPTHLIKTRGQQVTLRCSSQSGHNTVSWYQQALGQGPQFIFQYYREEENGRGNFPPRFSGLQFPNYSSELNVNALELDDSALYLCASSVISTGTGSGIGNTIYFGEGSWLTVV.

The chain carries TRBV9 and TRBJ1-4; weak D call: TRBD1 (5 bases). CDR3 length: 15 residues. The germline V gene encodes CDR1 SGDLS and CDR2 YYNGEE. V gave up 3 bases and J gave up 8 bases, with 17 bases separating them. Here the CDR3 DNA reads TGTGCCAGCAGCGGTGGGGGGATCGCGGGCGAAAAACTGTTTTTT. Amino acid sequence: CASSGGGIAGEKLFF.

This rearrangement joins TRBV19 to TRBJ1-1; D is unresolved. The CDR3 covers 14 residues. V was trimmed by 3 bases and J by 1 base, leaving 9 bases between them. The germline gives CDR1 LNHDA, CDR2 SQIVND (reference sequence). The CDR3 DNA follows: TGTGCCAGTAGTATCTCCCCGGGGAACACTGAAGCTTTCTTT. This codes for CASSISPGNTEAFF.

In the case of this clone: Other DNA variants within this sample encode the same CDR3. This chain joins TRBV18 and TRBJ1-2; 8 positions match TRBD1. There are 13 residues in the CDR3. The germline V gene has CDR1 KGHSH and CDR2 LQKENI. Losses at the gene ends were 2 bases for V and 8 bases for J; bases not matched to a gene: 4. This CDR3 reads CASSPGTGGGYTF. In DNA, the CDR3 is TGTGCCAGCTCACCAGGGACAGGAGGAGGCTACACCTTC.

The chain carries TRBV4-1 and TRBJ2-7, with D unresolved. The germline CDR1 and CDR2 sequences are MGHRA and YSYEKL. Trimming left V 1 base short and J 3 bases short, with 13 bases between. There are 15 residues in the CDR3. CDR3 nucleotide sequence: TGCGCCAGCAGCCAAGCCCCCCTAAGGAACTACGAGCAGTACTTC. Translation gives CASSQAPLRNYEQYF.

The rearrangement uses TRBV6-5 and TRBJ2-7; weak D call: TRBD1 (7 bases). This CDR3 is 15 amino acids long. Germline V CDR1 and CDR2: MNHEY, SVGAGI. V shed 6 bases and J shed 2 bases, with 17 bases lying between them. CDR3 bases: TGTGCCAGCAGAGATCGACAGGGACTCACCTACGAGCAGTACTTC. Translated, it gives CASRDRQGLTYEQYF.

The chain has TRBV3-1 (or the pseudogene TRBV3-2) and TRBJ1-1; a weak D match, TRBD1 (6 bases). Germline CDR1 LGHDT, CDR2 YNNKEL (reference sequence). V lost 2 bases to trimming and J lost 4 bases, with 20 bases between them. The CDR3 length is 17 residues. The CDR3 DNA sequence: TGTGCCAGCAGCCAACTTCTGGGCACAGGGTCTTCCACTGAAGCTTTCTTT. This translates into CASSQLLGTGSSTEAFF.

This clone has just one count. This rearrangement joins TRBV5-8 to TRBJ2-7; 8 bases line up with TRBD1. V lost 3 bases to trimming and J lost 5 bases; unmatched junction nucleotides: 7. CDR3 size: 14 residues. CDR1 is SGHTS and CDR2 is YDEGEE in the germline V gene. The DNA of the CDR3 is TGTGCCAGCAGCTCTAGGACAGGGTTTGACGAGCAGTACTTC. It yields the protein CASSSRTGFDEQYF.

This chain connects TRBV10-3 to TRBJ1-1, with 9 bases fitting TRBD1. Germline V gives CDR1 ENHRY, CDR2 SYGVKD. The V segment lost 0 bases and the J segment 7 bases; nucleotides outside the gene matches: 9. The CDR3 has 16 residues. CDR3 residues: CAISESLGTGSIEAFF. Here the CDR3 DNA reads TGTGCCATCAGTGAGTCGCTGGGGACAGGGTCAATTGAAGCTTTCTTT.

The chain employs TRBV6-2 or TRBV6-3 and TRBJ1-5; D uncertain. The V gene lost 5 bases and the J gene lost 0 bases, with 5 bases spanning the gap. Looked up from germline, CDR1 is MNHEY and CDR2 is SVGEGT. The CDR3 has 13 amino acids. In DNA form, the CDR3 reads TGTGCCAGCAGTATAGGTAGCAATCAGCCCCAGCATTTT. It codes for CASSIGSNQPQHF.

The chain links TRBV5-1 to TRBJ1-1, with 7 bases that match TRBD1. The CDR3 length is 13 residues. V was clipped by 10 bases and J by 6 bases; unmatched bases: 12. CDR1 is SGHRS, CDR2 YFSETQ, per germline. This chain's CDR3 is CASLKEGAAEAFF. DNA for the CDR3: TGCGCCTCCCTTAAAGAGGGGGCGGCTGAAGCTTTCTTT.

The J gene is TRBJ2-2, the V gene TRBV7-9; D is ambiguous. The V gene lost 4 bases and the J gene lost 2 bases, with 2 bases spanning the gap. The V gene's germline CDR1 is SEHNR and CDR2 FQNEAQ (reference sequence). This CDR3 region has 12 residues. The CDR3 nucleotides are TGTGCCAGCAGCTCAAACACCGGGGAGCTGTTTTTT. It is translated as CASSSNTGELFF.

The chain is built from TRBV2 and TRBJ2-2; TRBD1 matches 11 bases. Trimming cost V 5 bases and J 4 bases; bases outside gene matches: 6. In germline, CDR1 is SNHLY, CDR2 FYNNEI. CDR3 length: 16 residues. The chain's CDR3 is CASSSPGTGGTGELFF. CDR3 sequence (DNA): TGTGCCAGCAGTTCCCCCGGGACAGGGGGCACCGGGGAGCTGTTTTTT. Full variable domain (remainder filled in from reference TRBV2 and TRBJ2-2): EPEVTQTPSHQVTQMGQEVILRCVPISNHLYFYWYRQILGQKVEFLVSFYNNEISEKSEIFDDQFSVERPDGSNFTLKIRSTKLEDSAMYFCASSSPGTGGTGELFFGEGSRLTVL.

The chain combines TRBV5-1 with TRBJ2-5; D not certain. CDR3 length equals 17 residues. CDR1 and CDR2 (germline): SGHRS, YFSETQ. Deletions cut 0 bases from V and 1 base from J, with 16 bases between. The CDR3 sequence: CASSLVPSSFGQETQYF. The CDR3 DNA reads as TGCGCCAGCAGCTTGGTCCCCAGCAGCTTTGGCCAAGAGACCCAGTACTTC.

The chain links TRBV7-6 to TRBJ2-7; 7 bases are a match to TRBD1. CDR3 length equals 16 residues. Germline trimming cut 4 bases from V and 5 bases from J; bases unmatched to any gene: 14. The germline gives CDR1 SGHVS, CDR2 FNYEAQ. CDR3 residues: CASSSRQGLRLDEQYF. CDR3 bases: TGTGCCAGCAGCTCCCGACAGGGTCTGAGGTTGGACGAGCAGTACTTC.

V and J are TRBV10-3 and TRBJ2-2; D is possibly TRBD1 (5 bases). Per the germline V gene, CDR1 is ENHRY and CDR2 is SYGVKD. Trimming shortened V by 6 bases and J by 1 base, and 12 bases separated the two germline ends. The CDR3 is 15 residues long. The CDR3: CAISEPTGNTGELFF. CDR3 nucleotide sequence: TGTGCCATCAGCGAGCCCACAGGGAACACCGGGGAGCTGTTTTTT.

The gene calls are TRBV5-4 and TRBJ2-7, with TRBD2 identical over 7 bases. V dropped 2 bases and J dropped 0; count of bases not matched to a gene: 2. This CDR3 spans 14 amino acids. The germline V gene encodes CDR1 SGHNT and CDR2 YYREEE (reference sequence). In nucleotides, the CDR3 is TGTGCCAGCAGCTTTGGCGGGAGCTCCTACGAGCAGTACTTC. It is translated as CASSFGGSSYEQYF.

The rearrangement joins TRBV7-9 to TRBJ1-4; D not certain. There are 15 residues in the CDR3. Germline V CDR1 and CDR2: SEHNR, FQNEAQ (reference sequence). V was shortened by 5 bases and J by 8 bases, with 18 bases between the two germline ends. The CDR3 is CASSPPGATDEKLFF. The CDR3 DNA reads TGTGCCAGCAGCCCCCCGGGCGCCACTGACGAAAAACTGTTTTTT. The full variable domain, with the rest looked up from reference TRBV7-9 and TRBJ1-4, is DTGVSQNPRHKITKRGQNVTFRCDPISEHNRLYWYRQTLGQGPEFLTYFQNEAQLEKSRLLSDRFSAERPKGSFSTLEIQRTEQGDSAMYLCASSPPGATDEKLFFGSGTQLSVL.

The CDR3 DNA reads TGTGCCAGCAGCCCTTACGGGACAGGGAGGGAGACCCAGTACTTC. Encoded protein: CASSPYGTGRETQYF. The chain has TRBV27 and TRBJ2-5; 9 bases match TRBD1. CDR3 size: 15 residues. Unmatched junction bases numbered 10, after V lost 6 bases and J lost 5 bases. CDR1 is MNHEY and CDR2 is SMNVEV in the germline V gene (reference sequence).

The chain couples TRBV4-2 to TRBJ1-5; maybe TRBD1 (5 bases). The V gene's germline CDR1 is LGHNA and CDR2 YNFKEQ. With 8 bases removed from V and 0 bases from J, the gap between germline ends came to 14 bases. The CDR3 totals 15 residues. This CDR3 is CASEETAYSNQPQHF. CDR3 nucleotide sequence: TGTGCCAGCGAGGAGACAGCCTATAGCAATCAGCCCCAGCATTTT.

As DNA, the CDR3 is TGTGCCAGCTGGGACAGCAGGGAGCCTTGGGGCGAGCAGTACTTC. As protein: CASWDSREPWGEQYF. This chain links TRBV3-1 (or the pseudogene TRBV3-2) with TRBJ2-7; 7 bases align to TRBD1. The CDR3 sequence is 15 residues long. V was pared by 8 bases and J by 6 bases, with 16 bases of the junction left unmatched. Germline assignment: CDR1 LGHDT and CDR2 YNNKEL (reference sequence).

The CDR3 loop reads CASSPGQDYEQYF. For the CDR3, the DNA is TGTGCCAGCAGTCCAGGACAGGACTACGAGCAGTACTTC. The chain carries TRBV28 and TRBJ2-7; 7 bases are shared with TRBD1. Germline CDR1 is MDHEN and CDR2 is SYDVKM. Trimming at V came to 5 bases and at J to 3 bases, leaving 4 bases not matched to a gene. CDR3 length equals 13 residues. The full variable domain, completed using reference TRBV28 and TRBJ2-7, is DVKVTQSSRYLVKRTGEKVFLECVQDMDHENMFWYRQDPGLGLRLIYFSYDVKMKEKGDIPEGYSVSREKKERFSLILESASTNQTSMYLCASSPGQDYEQYFGPGTRLTVT.

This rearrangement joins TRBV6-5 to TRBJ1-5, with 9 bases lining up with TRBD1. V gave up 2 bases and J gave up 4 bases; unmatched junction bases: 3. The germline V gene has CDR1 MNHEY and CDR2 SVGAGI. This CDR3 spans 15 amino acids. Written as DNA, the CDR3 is TGTGCCAGCAGTTACGGTGGGACAGGGAATCAGCCCCAGCATTTT. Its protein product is CASSYGGTGNQPQHF.

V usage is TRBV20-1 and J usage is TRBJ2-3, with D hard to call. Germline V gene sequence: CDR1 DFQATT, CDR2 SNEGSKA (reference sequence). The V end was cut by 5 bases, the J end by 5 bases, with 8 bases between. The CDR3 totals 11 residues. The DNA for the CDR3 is TGCAGTGCTGCCATAGAAGATACGCAGTATTTT. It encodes CSAAIEDTQYF.

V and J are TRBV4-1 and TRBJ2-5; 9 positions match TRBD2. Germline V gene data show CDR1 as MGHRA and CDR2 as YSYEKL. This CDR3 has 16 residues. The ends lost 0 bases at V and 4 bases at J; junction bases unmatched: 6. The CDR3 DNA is TGCGCCAGCAGCCAAGAGTGGCGGGGGGGCCGAGAGACCCAGTACTTC. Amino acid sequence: CASSQEWRGGRETQYF.

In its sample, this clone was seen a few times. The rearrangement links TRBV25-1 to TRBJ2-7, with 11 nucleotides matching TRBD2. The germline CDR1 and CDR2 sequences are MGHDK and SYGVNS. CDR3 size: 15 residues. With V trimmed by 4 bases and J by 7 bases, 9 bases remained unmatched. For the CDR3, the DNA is TGTGCCAGCAGTGTTTCCCTCGGACTAGCGGGTGAGCAGTACTTC. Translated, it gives CASSVSLGLAGEQYF.